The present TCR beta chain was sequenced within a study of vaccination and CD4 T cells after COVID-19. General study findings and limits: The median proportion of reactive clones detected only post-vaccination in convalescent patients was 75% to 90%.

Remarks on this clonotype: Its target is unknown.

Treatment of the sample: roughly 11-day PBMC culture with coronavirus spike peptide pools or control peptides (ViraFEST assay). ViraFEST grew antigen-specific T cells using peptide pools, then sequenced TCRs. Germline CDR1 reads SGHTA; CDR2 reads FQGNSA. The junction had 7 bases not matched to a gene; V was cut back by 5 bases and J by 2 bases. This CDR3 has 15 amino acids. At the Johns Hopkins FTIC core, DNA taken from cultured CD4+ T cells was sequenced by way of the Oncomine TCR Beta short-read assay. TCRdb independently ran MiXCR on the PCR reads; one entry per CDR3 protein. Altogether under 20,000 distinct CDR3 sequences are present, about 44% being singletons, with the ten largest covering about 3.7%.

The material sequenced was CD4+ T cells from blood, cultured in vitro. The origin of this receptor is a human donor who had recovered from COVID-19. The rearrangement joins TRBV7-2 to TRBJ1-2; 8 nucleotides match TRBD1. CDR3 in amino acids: CASSPTGTGNYGYTF. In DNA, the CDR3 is TGTGCCAGCAGCCCTACCGGGACAGGCAACTATGGCTACACCTTC.